The clone carrying this T cell receptor (beta chain) appeared a few times. Antigen unknown. The entry originates in a study of immune cell composition in non-small cell lung cancer. About the research overall: Most cases were lung adenocarcinoma or squamous cell carcinoma.

Whole-study results and caveats: Tumour-associated clones >0.5% occurred in approximately 32% of adenocarcinomas, about four fifths of squamous. It was not proven that tumour-reactive clones equal dominant tumour-associated clones.

This CDR3 spans 15 amino acids. Germline values: CDR1 SGHTA, CDR2 FQGNSA. V trimming: 5 bases; J trimming: 4 bases; junction bases outside the gene matches: 7. Repertoires were generated with immunoSEQ multiplex PCR, while TCRdb's copy carries only in-frame clones and drops some. This table holds some 2,500 clones, around 75% found once. What was sequenced was lung tumor tissue. The chain carries TRBV7-2 and TRBJ2-5; 10 bases fit TRBD2. The clonotype comes from a human donor with non-small cell lung cancer. CDR3 sequence reads: CASSTRAGGPETQYF. CDR3 DNA: TGTGCCAGCAGCACCCGAGCGGGGGGGCCAGAGACCCAGTACTTC.